This T cell receptor (beta chain) was identified during a study of T cell clonality in common variable immunodeficiency. Study-wide findings and caveats: Fewer TCRbeta clones were shared among CVID subjects than controls. CVID patient heterogeneity limited repertoire-clinical complication correlations. Compared with healthy controls, CVID subjects showed increased TCRbeta clonality, mostly in about a third. Fewer deletions and N-nucleotide insertions were reportedly seen in common variable immunodeficiency TCR beta sequences.

Generated by immunoSEQ multiplex PCR, the TCRdb table keeps only in-frame clones and is missing some. The sample is made up of about 32,000 clones, none counted only once. This clone was found many times. The antigen is undetermined. The CDR3 goes on 3 residues after the read ends, and that part is filled in from the germline J gene. The CDR3 contains 16 residues. J lost 6 bases, V lost 3 bases, and 10 bases had no gene match. From germline, CDR1 is KGHSH and CDR2 LQKENI. The specimen sequenced was peripheral blood mononuclear cells. The sequence was collected from a human donor with common variable immunodeficiency. The chain uses TRBV18 and TRBJ1-5, with 8 nucleotides matching TRBD1. The DNA read from the CDR3 is TGTGCCAGCTCACCTACTGAGGACAGGGAGGGTCAGCCC. Its translation: CASSPTEDREGQP. Given in full, the CDR3 is CASSPTEDREGQPQHF.